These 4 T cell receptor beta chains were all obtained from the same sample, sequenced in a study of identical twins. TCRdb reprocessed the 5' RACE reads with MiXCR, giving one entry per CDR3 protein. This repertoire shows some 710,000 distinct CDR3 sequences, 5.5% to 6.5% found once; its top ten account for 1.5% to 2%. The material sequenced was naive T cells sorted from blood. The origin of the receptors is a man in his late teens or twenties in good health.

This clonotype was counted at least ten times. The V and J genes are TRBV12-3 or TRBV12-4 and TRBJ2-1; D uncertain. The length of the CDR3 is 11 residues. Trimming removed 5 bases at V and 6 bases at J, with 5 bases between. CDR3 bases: TGTGCCAGCAGTCAAATCAATGAGCAGTTCTTC. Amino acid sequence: CASSQINEQFF.

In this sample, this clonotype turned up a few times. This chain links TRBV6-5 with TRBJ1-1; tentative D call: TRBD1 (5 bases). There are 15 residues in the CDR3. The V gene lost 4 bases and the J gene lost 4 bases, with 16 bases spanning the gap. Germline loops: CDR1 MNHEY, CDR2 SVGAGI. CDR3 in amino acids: CASSSWGGVGTEAFF. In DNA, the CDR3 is TGTGCCAGCAGTTCCTGGGGGGGGGTGGGCACTGAAGCTTTCTTT.

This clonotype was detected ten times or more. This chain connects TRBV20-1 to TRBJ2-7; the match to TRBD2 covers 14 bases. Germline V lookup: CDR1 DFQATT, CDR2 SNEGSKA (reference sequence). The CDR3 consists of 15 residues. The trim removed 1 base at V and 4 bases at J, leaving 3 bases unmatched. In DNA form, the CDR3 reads TGCAGTGCTAGAGGACTAGCGGGAGGGAGGTACGAGCAGTACGTC. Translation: CSARGLAGGRYEQYV.

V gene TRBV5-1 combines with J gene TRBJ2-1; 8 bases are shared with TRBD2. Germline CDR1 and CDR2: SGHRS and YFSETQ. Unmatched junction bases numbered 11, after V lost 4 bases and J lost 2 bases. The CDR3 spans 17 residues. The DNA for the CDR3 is TGCGCCAGCAGCCTTACCCCCGGGACTAGGCCCTACAATGAGCAGTTCTTC. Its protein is CASSLTPGTRPYNEQFF.